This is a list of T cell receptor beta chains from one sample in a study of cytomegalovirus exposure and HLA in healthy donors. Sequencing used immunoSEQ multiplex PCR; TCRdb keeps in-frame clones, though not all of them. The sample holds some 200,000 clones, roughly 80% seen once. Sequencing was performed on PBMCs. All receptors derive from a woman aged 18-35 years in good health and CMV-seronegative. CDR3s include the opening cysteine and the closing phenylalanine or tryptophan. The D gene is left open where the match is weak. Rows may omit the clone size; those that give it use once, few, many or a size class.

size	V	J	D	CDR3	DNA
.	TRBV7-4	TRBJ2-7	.	CASRYDRFYEQYF	TGTGCCAGCAGATATGACAGATTCTACGAGCAGTACTTC
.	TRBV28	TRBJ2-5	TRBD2	CASSFGGSGAETQYF	TGTGCCAGCAGTTTCGGCGGGAGTGGGGCAGAGACCCAGTACTTC
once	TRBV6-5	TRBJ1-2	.	CASSYSPFGGGYTF	TGTGCCAGCAGTTACTCCCCATTCGGGGGAGGCTACACCTTC
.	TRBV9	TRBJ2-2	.	CASSVVSSNTGELFF	TGTGCCAGCAGCGTAGTCAGTTCGAACACCGGGGAGCTGTTTTTT
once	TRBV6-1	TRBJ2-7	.	CASRPSTGSTYEQYF	TGTGCCAGCAGACCCTCGACAGGCTCCACCTACGAGCAGTACTTC
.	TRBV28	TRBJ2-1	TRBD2	CASSKPAGVTNEQFF	TGTGCCAGCAGTAAACCAGCGGGAGTTACTAATGAGCAGTTCTTC
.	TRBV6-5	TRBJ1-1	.	CASSYSRQGITEAFF	TGTGCCAGCAGTTACTCACGGCAGGGGATCACTGAAGCTTTCTTT
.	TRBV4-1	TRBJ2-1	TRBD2	CASSPGTSGGDGEQFF	TGCGCCAGCAGCCCCGGGACTAGCGGGGGGGATGGTGAGCAGTTCTTC
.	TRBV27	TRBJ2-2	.	CASSFNTGELFF	TGTGCCAGCAGCTTTAACACCGGGGAGCTGTTTTTT
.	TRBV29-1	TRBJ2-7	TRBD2	CSVESGGGAYEQYF	TGCAGCGTTGAATCTGGCGGGGGGGCTTACGAGCAGTACTTC
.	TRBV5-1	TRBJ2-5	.	CASSESGGAGQETQYF	TGCGCCAGCAGCGAGAGTGGGGGCGCAGGACAGGAGACCCAGTACTTC
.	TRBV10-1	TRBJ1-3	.	CASSESGVGNTIYF	TGCGCCAGCAGTGAGTCCGGAGTGGGAAACACCATATATTTT
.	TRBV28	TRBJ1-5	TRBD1	CASSFGQGNQPQHF	TGTGCCAGCAGTTTCGGACAGGGCAATCAGCCCCAGCATTTT
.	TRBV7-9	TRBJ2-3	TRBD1	CASSLAETGYRGTDTQYF	TGTGCCAGCAGCTTAGCGGAGACAGGGTATAGGGGCACAGATACGCAGTATTTT
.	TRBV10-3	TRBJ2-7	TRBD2	CAIRLAGLYEQYF	TGTGCCATCAGACTAGCGGGTCTCTACGAGCAGTACTTC
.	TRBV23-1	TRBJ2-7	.	CASSLEMRLSYEQYF	TGCGCCAGCAGTCTCGAGATGAGACTCTCCTACGAGCAGTACTTC
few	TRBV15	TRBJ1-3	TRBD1	CATSRGQGVYGNTIYF	TGTGCCACCAGCAGGGGACAGGGAGTATATGGAAACACCATATATTTT
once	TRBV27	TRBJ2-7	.	CASSYLRDIEQYF	TGTGCCAGCAGCTATCTCCGGGACATCGAGCAGTACTTC
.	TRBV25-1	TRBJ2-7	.	CASSESYGASYEQYF	TGTGCCAGCAGTGAATCCTACGGAGCATCCTACGAGCAGTACTTC
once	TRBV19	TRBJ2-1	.	CASERQAEQFF	TGTGCCAGTGAACGACAGGCAGAACAGTTCTTC
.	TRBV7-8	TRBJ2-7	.	CASSLATASYEQYF	TGTGCCAGCAGCTTAGCGACAGCCTCCTACGAGCAGTACTTC
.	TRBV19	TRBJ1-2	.	CASTIYHRNYGYTF	TGTGCCAGTACCATATATCACAGAAACTATGGCTACACCTTC
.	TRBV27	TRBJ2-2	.	CASSKLTIRGTGELFF	TGTGCCAGCAGCAAATTGACTATCCGAGGCACCGGGGAGCTGTTTTTT
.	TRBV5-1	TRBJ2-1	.	CASSLPRDRGLSGRARNEQFF	TGCGCCAGCAGCTTGCCCCGGGACAGGGGGCTTAGCGGGAGGGCTCGGAATGAGCAGTTCTTC
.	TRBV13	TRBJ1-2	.	CASSTSPGLLNGYTF	TGTGCCAGCAGCACCTCCCCCGGACTGCTAAATGGGTACACCTTC
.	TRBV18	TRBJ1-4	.	CASSPRRVATNEKLFF	TGTGCCAGCTCACCAAGGCGGGTAGCAACTAATGAAAAACTGTTTTTT
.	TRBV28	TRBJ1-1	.	CASRTGLGDTEAFF	TGTGCCAGTAGAACGGGCCTCGGGGACACTGAAGCTTTCTTT
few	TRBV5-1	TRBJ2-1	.	CASSMDHSTQQFF	TGCGCCAGCAGCATGGACCACTCCACTCAGCAGTTCTTC
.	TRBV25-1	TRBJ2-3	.	CASSELAKGITDTQYF	TGTGCCAGCAGTGAACTGGCCAAGGGGATAACAGATACGCAGTATTTT
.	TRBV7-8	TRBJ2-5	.	CASSNSGKQETQYF	TGTGCCAGCAGCAACTCCGGGAAACAAGAGACCCAGTACTTC
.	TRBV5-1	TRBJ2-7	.	CASSLEAAVSSYEQYF	TGCGCCAGCAGCTTGGAGGCGGCCGTCAGCTCCTACGAGCAGTACTTC
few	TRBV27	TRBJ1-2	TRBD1	CASTAQGAQAYGYTF	TGTGCCAGCACAGCCCAGGGGGCGCAAGCCTATGGCTACACCTTC
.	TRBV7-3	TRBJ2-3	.	CASSLRGDLSTDTQYF	TGTGCCAGCAGCTTAAGGGGGGACTTAAGCACAGATACGCAGTATTTT
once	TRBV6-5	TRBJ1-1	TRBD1	CASSLQGIMNTEAFF	TGTGCCAGCAGCCTACAGGGGATAATGAACACTGAAGCTTTCTTT
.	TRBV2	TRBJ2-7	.	CASNQQGSYEQYF	TGTGCCAGTAACCAACAGGGCTCCTACGAGCAGTACTTC
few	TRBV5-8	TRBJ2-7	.	CASSPGYEQYF	TGTGCCAGCAGCCCCGGCTACGAGCAGTACTTC
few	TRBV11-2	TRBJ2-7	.	CASSFFSGQSEQYF	TGTGCCAGCAGCTTTTTTTCTGGACAGTCAGAGCAGTACTTC
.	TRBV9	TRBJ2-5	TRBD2	CASSRGGAQETQYF	TGTGCCAGCAGCCGGGGGGGGGCCCAAGAGACCCAGTACTTC
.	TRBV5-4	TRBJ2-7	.	CASSLWPSSPGEQYF	TGTGCCAGCAGCTTGTGGCCTAGTTCTCCCGGCGAGCAGTACTTC
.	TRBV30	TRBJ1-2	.	CAWSYGARDGYTF	TGTGCCTGGAGTTACGGAGCCCGGGATGGCTACACCTTC